This TCR beta chain comes out of a study of T-cell reconstitution after alpha-beta-depleted transplantation in children. Study results and limitations: From surviving recipient T cells and thymic progenitors came the high day-60 TCRbeta diversity observed in some patients. Several hundred expanded graft clones reportedly supplied alpha-beta T cells about two months after transplant. The main origin of T-cell counts and diversity one year after transplant was newly produced T cells.

This clonotype was detected a few times. Antigen: not known. Unique molecular identifiers were incorporated when the TCRbeta library was constructed. TCRdb ran MiXCR on the PCR reads and lists one entry per CDR3 protein. The sample yields about 540,000 distinct CDR3 sequences, 25% to 30% seen once. This receptor was identified in a boy less than two years old with Wiskott-Aldrich syndrome, due to receive a stem cell transplant. The sample in question was PBMCs, obtained before TCRalphabeta/CD19-depleted stem cell transplant.

Here the CDR3 DNA reads TGTGCCATCAGAGGACTAGCGGGAGAAGATACGCAGTATTTT. It is translated as CAIRGLAGEDTQYF. The chain has TRBV10-3 and TRBJ2-3, with 13 bases identical to TRBD2. V lost 6 bases, J lost 5 bases, and 2 bases stayed unmatched. Germline V gene sequence: CDR1 ENHRY, CDR2 SYGVKD. The CDR3 totals 14 residues.